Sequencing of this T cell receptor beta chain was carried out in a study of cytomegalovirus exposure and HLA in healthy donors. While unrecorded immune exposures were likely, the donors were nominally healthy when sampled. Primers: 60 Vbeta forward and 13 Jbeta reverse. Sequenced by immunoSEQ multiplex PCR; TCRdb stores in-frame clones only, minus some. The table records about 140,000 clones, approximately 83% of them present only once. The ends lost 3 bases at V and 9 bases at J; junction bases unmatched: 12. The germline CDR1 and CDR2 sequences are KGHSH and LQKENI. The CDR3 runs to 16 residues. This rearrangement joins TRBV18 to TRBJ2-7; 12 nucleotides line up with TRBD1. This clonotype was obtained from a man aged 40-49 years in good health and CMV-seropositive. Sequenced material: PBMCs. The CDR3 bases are TGTGCCAGCTCACCCGGGGCCGGGACAGGGGGCGCTGGGCAGTACTTC. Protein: CASSPGAGTGGAGQYF.